The clone carrying this T cell receptor beta chain was observed a few times. The antigen remains unidentified. Expressed TCRB transcripts were sequenced because the entire RNA isolate underwent reverse transcription. The data were produced by immunoSEQ multiplex PCR, yet TCRdb's version contains in-frame clones alone and is incomplete. The sample lists 300,000 or so clones; approximately 9.9% were seen once. This entry belongs to a study of beta chain features in type 1 diabetes. Study results and limitations: Shortening that was moderate but significant affected the TCRB CDR3s of Type 1 diabetes patients in all four CD4+ subsets. Whether HLA type affects TCRB rearrangement stayed undetermined in the present work. The naive, central memory and Treg TCRB repertoires of patients appeared to be more similar to one another than those of healthy donors.

This CDR3 comprises 14 residues. Germline values: CDR1 GTSNPN, CDR2 SVGIG (reference sequence). V trimming: 8 bases; J trimming: 4 bases; junction bases outside the gene matches: 7. The TCR was taken from a man aged 30 to 39 with type 1 diabetes. What was sequenced was central memory CD4+ T cells from blood. This sequence joins TRBV30 and TRBJ1-6; 8 bases align to TRBD1. CDR3 loop: CAGQTGEYNSPLHF. The CDR3 nucleotides read TGTGCCGGACAGACAGGGGAGTATAATTCACCCCTCCACTTT.